This TCR beta chain stems from a study of blood T cell repertoires in COVID-19. Across the study: Samples of COVID-19 (acute and convalescent) were obtained from the United States, Italy and Spain. The analysed material was cDNA or gDNA that came from T cells, B-cell-depleted T cells, or PBMCs.

Authors' analysis steps: Nucleated cell number was recorded as an estimate derived from reference gene primer amplification. Here immunoSEQ multiplex PCR was the method, and the copy in TCRdb shows in-frame clones only, minus some. For V, J and clone size, that table is used; D and trimming come from the DNA. The table has around 100,000 clones, more than 75% seen once. Trimming pared 4 bases from V and 3 bases from J, leaving 24 bases between. Germline loops: CDR1 SGDLS, CDR2 YYNGEE. There are 18 residues in the CDR3. The chain uses TRBV9 and TRBJ2-3, with D perhaps matching TRBD2 (9 bases). The sequence derives from a human donor in a cohort sampled during active COVID-19. The sequencing input was peripheral blood. The CDR3 reads CASSPTSGGGRGTDTQYF. In nucleotides, the CDR3 is TGTGCCAGCAGCCCAACCTCAGGGGGCGGGAGGGGAACAGATACGCAGTATTTT.